Below, one T cell receptor (beta chain) is given with its context. The sample belongs to a study of blood T cell repertoires in COVID-19. Study-wide context: Some COVID-19 samples were acute and others convalescent; all came from the United States, Italy and Spain.

Per the authors' pipeline: Amplifying reference gene primers gave estimates of nucleated cell counts. The data were produced by immunoSEQ multiplex PCR, yet TCRdb's version contains in-frame clones alone and is incomplete. The DNA was the basis for D and trimming; V, J and clone size are from that table. This table holds 40,000 to 50,000 clones, about 90% found once. Germline V lookup: CDR1 MDHEN, CDR2 SYDVKM. This CDR3 spans 15 amino acids. V was trimmed by 5 bases and J by 2 bases, leaving 13 bases between them. Seattle participants joined during active infection and were tracked over time. This sequence was found in a woman of 80 years or more with COVID-19, enrolled during active disease. The source material was peripheral blood. The V gene is TRBV28, the J gene TRBJ2-1; TRBD2 is a possible D gene (6 bases). The CDR3 spells CASSPGGMTYNEQFF. CDR3 DNA sequence: TGTGCCAGCAGTCCAGGAGGGATGACCTACAATGAGCAGTTCTTC.